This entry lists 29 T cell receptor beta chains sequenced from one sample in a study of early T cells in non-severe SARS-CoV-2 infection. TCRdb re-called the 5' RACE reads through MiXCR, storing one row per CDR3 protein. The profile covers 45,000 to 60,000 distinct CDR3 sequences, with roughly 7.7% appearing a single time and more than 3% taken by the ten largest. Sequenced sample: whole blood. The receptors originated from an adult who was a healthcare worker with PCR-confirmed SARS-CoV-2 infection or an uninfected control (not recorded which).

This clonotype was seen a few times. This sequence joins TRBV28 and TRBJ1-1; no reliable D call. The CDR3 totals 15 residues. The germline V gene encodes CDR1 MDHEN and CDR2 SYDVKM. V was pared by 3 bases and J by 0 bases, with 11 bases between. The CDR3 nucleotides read TGTGCCAGCAGTTTCCAGAACTTTATGAACACTGAAGCTTTCTTT. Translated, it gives CASSFQNFMNTEAFF.

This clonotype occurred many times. CDR3 in amino acids: CATRTGSNGYTF. The CDR3 nucleotides are TGTGCCACCCGGACAGGGAGCAATGGCTACACCTTC. The V and J genes are TRBV3-1 and TRBJ1-2; 8 bases map to TRBD1. Germline V gene lookup returns CDR1 LGHDT and CDR2 YNNKEL (reference sequence). The CDR3 consists of 12 residues. Unmatched junction bases numbered 7, after V lost 10 bases and J lost 6 bases.

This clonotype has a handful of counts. As DNA, the CDR3 is TGTGCCAGCAGTGTGCTACAGGGGGTGCCCACTGAAGCTTTCTTT. It encodes CASSVLQGVPTEAFF. The rearrangement uses TRBV27 and TRBJ1-1; 8 bases align to TRBD1. The V and J ends lost 5 bases and 4 bases, in that order; junction bases with no gene match: 9. CDR1 MNHEY and CDR2 SMNVEV come from the germline V gene (reference sequence). The CDR3 consists of 15 residues.

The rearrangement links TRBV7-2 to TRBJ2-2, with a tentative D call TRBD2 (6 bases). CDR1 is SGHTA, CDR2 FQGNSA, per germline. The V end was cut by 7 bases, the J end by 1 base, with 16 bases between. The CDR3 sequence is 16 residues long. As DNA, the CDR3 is TGTGCCAGCACCCACGGAGGGGCAGGGAACACCGGGGAGCTGTTTTTT. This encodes CASTHGGAGNTGELFF.

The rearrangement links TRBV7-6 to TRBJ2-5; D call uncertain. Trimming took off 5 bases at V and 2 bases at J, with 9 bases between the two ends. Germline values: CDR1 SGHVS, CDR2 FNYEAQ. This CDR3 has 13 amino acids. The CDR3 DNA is TGTGCCAGCAGCGAGCGAAAACAAGAGACCCAGTACTTC. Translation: CASSERKQETQYF.

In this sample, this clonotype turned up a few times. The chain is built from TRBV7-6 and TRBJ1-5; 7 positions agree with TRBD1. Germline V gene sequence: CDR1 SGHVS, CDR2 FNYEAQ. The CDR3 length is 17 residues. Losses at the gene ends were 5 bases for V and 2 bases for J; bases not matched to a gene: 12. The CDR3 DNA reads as TGTGCCAGCAGCCCTTGGAGGGGGCTGGATGGCAATCAGCCCCAGCATTTT. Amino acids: CASSPWRGLDGNQPQHF.

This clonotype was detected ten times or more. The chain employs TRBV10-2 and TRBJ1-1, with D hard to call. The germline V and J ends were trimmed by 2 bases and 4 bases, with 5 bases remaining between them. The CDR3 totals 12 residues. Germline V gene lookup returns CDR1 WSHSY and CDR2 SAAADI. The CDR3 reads CASSEPRTEAFF. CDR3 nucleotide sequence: TGCGCCAGCAGTGAGCCCCGCACTGAAGCTTTCTTT.

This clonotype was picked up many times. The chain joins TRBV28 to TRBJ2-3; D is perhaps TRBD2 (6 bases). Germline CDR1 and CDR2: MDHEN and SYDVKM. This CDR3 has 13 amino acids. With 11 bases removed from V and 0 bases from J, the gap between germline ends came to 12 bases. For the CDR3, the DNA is TGTGCCGGAGCGGGCCTGAGCACAGATACGCAGTATTTT. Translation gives CAGAGLSTDTQYF.

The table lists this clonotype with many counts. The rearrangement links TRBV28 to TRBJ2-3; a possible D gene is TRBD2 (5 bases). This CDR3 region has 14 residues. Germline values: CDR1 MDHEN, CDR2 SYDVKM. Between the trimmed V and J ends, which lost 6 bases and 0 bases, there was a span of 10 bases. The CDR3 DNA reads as TGTGCCAGCAGCCTAGGCGGGAGCACAGATACGCAGTATTTT. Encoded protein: CASSLGGSTDTQYF.

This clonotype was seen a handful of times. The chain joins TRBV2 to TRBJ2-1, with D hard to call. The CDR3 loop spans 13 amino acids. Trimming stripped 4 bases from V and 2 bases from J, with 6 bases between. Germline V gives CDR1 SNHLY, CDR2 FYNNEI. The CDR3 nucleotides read TGTGCCAGCAGTGGGCTTACCTACAATGAGCAGTTCTTC. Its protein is CASSGLTYNEQFF.

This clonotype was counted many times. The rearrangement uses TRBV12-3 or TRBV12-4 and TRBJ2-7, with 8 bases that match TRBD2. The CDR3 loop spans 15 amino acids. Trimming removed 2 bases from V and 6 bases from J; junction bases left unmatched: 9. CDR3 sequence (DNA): TGTGCCAGCAGTTTAATGACGGGAGGGCCCGGCGAGCAGTACTTC. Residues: CASSLMTGGPGEQYF.

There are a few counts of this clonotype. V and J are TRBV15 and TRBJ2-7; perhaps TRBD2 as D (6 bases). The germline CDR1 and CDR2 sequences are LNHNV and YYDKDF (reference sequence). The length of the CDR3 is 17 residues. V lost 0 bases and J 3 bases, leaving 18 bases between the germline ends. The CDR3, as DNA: TGTGCCACCAGCAGAGATCGGGGGTCTCCTTCCCTCTACGAGCAGTACTTC. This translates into CATSRDRGSPSLYEQYF.

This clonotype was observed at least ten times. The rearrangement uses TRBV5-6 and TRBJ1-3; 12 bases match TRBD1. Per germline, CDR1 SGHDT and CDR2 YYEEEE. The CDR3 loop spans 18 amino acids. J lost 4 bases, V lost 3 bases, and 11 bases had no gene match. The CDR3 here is CASSSGQGALLEGNTIYF. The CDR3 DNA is TGTGCCAGCAGCTCGGGACAGGGGGCCCTGTTGGAGGGAAACACCATATATTTT.

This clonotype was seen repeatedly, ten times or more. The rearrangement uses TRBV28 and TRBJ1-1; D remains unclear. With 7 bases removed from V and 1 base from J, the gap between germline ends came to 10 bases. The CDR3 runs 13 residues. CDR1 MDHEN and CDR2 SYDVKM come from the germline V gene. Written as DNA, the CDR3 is TGTGCCAGCACTGCTACGGGGAACACTGAAGCTTTCTTT. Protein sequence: CASTATGNTEAFF. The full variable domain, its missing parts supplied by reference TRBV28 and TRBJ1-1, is DVKVTQSSRYLVKRTGEKVFLECVQDMDHENMFWYRQDPGLGLRLIYFSYDVKMKEKGDIPEGYSVSREKKERFSLILESASTNQTSMYLCASTATGNTEAFFGQGTRLTVV.

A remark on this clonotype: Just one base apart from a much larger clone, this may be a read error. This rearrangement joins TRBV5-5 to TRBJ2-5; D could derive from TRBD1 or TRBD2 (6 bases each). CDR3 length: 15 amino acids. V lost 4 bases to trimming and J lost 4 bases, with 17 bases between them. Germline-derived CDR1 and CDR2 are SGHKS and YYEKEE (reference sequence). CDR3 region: CASSPLGGPGETQYF. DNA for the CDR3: TGTGCCAGCAGCCCGCTAGGGGGGCCGGGAGAGACCCAGTACTTC.

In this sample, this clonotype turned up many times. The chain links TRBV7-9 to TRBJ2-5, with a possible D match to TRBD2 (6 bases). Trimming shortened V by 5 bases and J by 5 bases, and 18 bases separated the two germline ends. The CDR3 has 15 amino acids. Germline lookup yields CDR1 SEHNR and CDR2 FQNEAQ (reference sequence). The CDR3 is CASSPSTGEEETQYF. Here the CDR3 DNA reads TGTGCCAGCAGCCCCTCGACGGGGGAGGAGGAGACCCAGTACTTC.

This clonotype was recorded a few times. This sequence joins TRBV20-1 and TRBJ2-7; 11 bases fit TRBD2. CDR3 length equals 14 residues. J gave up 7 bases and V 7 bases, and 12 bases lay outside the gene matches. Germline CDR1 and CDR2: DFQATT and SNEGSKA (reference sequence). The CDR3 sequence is CSVTGGLAGGEQYF. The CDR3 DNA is TGCAGTGTTACAGGCGGTCTAGCGGGAGGAGAGCAGTACTTC.

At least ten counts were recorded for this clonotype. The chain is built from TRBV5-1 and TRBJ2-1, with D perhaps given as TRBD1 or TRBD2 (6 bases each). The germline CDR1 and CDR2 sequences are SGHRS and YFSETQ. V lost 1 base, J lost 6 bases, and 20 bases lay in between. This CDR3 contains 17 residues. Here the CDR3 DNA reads TGCGCCAGCAGCTTGTTAGGGGGGCGGACCACGACCAATGAGCAGTTCTTC. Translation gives CASSLLGGRTTTNEQFF.

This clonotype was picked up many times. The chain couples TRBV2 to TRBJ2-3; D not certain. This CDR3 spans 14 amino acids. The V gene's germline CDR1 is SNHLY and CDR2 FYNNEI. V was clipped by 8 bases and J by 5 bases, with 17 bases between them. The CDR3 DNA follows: TGTGCCAGCTCTCGGACCATATCGGTAGATACGCAGTATTTT. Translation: CASSRTISVDTQYF.

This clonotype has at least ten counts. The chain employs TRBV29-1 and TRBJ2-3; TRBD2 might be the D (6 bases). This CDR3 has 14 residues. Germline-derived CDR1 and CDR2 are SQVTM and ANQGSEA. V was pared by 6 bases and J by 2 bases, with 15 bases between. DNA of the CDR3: TGCAGCGTGACCGGGGACTCCTTCACAGATACGCAGTATTTT. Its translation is CSVTGDSFTDTQYF.

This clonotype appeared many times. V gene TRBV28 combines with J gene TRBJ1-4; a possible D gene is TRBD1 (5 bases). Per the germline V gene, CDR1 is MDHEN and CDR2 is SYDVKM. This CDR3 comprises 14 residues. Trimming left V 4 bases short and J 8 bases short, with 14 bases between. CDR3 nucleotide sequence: TGTGCCAGCAGTTCGGGACGGATGAGGGAAAAACTGTTTTTT. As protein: CASSSGRMREKLFF.

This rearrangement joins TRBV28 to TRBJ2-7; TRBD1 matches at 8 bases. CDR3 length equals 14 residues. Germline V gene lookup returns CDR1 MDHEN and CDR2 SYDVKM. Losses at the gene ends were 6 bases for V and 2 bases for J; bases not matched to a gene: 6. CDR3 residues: CASRYGTGPYEQYF. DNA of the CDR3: TGTGCCAGCAGGTACGGGACAGGACCCTACGAGCAGTACTTC.

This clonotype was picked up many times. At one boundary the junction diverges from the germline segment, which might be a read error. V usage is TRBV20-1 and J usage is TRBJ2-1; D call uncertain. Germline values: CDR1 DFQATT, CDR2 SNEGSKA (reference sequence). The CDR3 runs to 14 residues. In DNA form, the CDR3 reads TGCAGTGCCAGAGCTAGTCGGAGCGTCAATGAGCAGTTCTTC. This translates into CSARASRSVNEQFF.

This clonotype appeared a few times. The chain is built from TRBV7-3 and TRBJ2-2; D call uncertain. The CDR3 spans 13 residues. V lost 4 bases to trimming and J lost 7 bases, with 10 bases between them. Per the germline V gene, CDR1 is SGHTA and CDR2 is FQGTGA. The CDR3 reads CASSSRVHGELFF. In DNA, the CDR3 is TGTGCCAGCAGCTCTAGGGTGCACGGGGAGCTGTTTTTT.

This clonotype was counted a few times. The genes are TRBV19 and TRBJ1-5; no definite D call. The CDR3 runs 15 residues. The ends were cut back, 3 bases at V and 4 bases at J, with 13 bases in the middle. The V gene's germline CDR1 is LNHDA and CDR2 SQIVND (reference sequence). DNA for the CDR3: TGTGCCAGTAGTATCGGAGACATCGCTAATCAGCCCCAGCATTTT. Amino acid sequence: CASSIGDIANQPQHF. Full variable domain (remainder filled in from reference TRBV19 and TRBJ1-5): DGGITQSPKYLFRKEGQNVTLSCEQNLNHDAMYWYRQDPGQGLRLIYYSQIVNDFQKGDIAEGYSVSREKKESFPLTVTSAQKNPTAFYLCASSIGDIANQPQHFGDGTRLSIL.

The CDR3 DNA is TGTGCCAGCAGGGATGGACTAATCGGCACAGATACGCAGTATTTT. It is translated as CASRDGLIGTDTQYF. The chain links TRBV28 to TRBJ2-3; D possibly corresponds to TRBD2 (6 bases). Germline CDR1 is MDHEN and CDR2 is SYDVKM. V was trimmed by 6 bases and J by 1 base, leaving 14 bases between them. CDR3 size: 15 residues.

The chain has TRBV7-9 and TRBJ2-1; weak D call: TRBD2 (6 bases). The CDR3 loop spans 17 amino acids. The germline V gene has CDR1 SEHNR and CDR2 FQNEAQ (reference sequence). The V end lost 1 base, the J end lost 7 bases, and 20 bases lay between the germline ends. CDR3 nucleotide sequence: TGTGCCAGCAGCTTAGGCGGGACGAGAAGAGTGAGGAATGAGCAGTTCTTC. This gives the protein CASSLGGTRRVRNEQFF. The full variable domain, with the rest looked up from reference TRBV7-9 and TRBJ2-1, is DTGVSQNPRHKITKRGQNVTFRCDPISEHNRLYWYRQTLGQGPEFLTYFQNEAQLEKSRLLSDRFSAERPKGSFSTLEIQRTEQGDSAMYLCASSLGGTRRVRNEQFFGPGTRLTVL.

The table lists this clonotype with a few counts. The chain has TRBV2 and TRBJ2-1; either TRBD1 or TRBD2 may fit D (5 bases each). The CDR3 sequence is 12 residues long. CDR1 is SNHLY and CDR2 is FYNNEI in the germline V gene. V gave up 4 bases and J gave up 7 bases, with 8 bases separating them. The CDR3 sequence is CASSGEGNEQFF. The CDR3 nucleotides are TGTGCCAGCAGTGGTGAGGGGAATGAGCAGTTCTTC.

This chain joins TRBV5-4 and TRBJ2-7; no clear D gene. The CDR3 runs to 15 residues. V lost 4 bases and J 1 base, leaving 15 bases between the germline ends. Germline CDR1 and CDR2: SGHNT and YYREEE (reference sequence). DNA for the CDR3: TGTGCCAGCAGCCCTACCTCAAGGGCTTCCTACGAGCAGTACTTC. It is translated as CASSPTSRASYEQYF.